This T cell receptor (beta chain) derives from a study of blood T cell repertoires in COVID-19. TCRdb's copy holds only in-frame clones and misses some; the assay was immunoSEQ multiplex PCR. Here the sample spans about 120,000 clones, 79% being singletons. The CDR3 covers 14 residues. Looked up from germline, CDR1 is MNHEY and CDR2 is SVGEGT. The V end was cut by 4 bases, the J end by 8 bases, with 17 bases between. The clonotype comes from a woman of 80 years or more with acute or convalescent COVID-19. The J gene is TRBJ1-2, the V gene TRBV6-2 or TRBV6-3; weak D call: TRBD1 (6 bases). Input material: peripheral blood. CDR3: CASSWGDRRGGYTF. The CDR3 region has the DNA TGTGCCAGCAGTTGGGGAGACAGGCGTGGGGGCTACACCTTC.